The T cell receptor (beta chain) described here comes from a study of T cells in Graves' hyperthyroidism and ophthalmopathy. Study-wide results and caveats: In validation, the model predicted ophthalmopathy. These predictions came a median roughly 7.1 months before onset.

RNA transcripts yielded amplified TCR beta CDR3 regions. A set of HTBI primers served as the primers for a first-round RT-PCR of the TCR CDR3. One entry per CDR3 protein, called by TCRdb with MiXCR from the multiplex PCR reads. The sample contains roughly 510,000 distinct CDR3 sequences, approximately 49% of which appear only once. Details on this clonotype: The target antigen is unknown.

This CDR3 region has 15 residues. With 2 bases clipped from V and 4 bases from J, the junction kept 7 bases outside the gene matches. Germline V lookup: CDR1 WSHSY, CDR2 SAAADI. The receptor was derived from an adult woman with Graves' disease, either hyperthyroidism or ophthalmopathy (not recorded which). The sample taken for sequencing was peripheral blood or thyroid tissue (not recorded which). The rearrangement joins TRBV10-2 to TRBJ2-7; 8 nucleotides line up with TRBD2. The CDR3 region is CASSEVLAGKYEQYF. CDR3 nucleotide sequence: TGCGCCAGCAGTGAGGTTTTAGCGGGAAAGTACGAGCAGTACTTC.